Listed below are T cell receptor beta chains from one sample, sequenced in a study of memory CD4+ T cells and cytomegalovirus serostatus. The protocol was immunoSEQ multiplex PCR, while the TCRdb copy is restricted to in-frame clones and leaves out a portion. This sample has 27,000 or so clones, with 76% found just once. Specimen: memory CD4+ T cells from blood. The receptors derive from an adult in good health and CMV-seronegative. Both conserved end residues are part of each CDR3. The order of the fields is J gene, clone size, D gene, V gene, CDR3 DNA, CDR3 protein. D genes are given only for firm matches. Size is stated for part of the rows, as once, few or many counts, or as a class when the clone is expanded.

j_gene: TRBJ1-5
abundance: -
d_gene: -
v_gene: TRBV18
CDR3nt: TGTGCCAGCTCACCCCGGGGGACTACCGGCAATCAGCCCCAGCATTTT
CDR3aa: CASSPRGTTGNQPQHF

j_gene: TRBJ2-2
abundance: -
d_gene: TRBD1
v_gene: TRBV7-2
CDR3nt: TGTGCCAGCAGCCGACAGGGGCCCGGGGAGCTGTTTTTT
CDR3aa: CASSRQGPGELFF

j_gene: TRBJ2-2
abundance: -
d_gene: -
v_gene: TRBV19
CDR3nt: TGTGCCAGTACGGGAAGAAACACCGGGGAGCTGTTTTTT
CDR3aa: CASTGRNTGELFF

j_gene: TRBJ1-2
abundance: medium-sized
d_gene: -
v_gene: TRBV27
CDR3nt: TGTGCCAGCAGTGATCAGGGATGGAAGGGCTACACCTTC
CDR3aa: CASSDQGWKGYTF

j_gene: TRBJ2-1
abundance: -
d_gene: -
v_gene: TRBV6-5
CDR3nt: TGTGCCAGCAGTTACTGGACTGAAACAAACAATGAGCAGTTCTTC
CDR3aa: CASSYWTETNNEQFF

j_gene: TRBJ2-3
abundance: few
d_gene: -
v_gene: TRBV6-1
CDR3nt: TGTGCCAGCACCTGGGGGGGAACAGGGACCTTTGCGTATTTT
CDR3aa: CASTWGGTGTFAYF

j_gene: TRBJ2-7
abundance: -
d_gene: -
v_gene: TRBV7-9
CDR3nt: TGTGCCAGCAGCTCTGCGGACGGTTACGAGCAGTACTTC
CDR3aa: CASSSADGYEQYF

j_gene: TRBJ1-2
abundance: once
d_gene: -
v_gene: TRBV9
CDR3nt: TGTGCCAGCAGCCCCGGACCCACCACTACCCCCACTAACTATGGCTACACCTTC
CDR3aa: CASSPGPTTTPTNYGYTF

j_gene: TRBJ2-5
abundance: -
d_gene: -
v_gene: TRBV6-6
CDR3nt: TGTGCCAGCAGGAGGGGGGGGTTAGGACAAGAGACCCAGTACTTC
CDR3aa: CASRRGGLGQETQYF

j_gene: TRBJ2-2
abundance: -
d_gene: -
v_gene: TRBV4-2
CDR3nt: TGTGCCAGCAGCCAAGCCTCACTAGTCGGGGAGCTGTTTTTT
CDR3aa: CASSQASLVGELFF

j_gene: TRBJ2-1
abundance: -
d_gene: -
v_gene: TRBV5-4
CDR3nt: TGTGCCAGCAGCCACGATTGGAATGAGCAGTTCTTC
CDR3aa: CASSHDWNEQFF

j_gene: TRBJ2-3
abundance: -
d_gene: -
v_gene: TRBV14
CDR3nt: TGTGCCAGCAGCCGCGACCTCATCGTTAGCACAGATACGCAGTATTTT
CDR3aa: CASSRDLIVSTDTQYF

j_gene: TRBJ1-5
abundance: once
d_gene: -
v_gene: TRBV5-3
CDR3nt: TGTGCCAGAAGCTTGGTGCACACCAGGACTTATAGCAATCAGCCCCAGCATTTT
CDR3aa: CARSLVHTRTYSNQPQHF

j_gene: TRBJ2-3
abundance: -
d_gene: TRBD2
v_gene: TRBV11-2
CDR3nt: TGTGCCAGCAGTGGGCCACTAGCGGGTTTCACAGATACGCAGTATTTT
CDR3aa: CASSGPLAGFTDTQYF

j_gene: TRBJ2-1
abundance: -
d_gene: TRBD2
v_gene: TRBV2
CDR3nt: TGTGCCAGCAGGATACTAGCGGAGAGGGGCAATGAGCAGTTCTTC
CDR3aa: CASRILAERGNEQFF

j_gene: TRBJ1-5
abundance: -
d_gene: -
v_gene: TRBV7-2
CDR3nt: TGTGCCAGCAGCCCGAGGGCCCTCGGTGCCAATCAGCCCCAGCATTTT
CDR3aa: CASSPRALGANQPQHF

j_gene: TRBJ1-2
abundance: -
d_gene: -
v_gene: TRBV28
CDR3nt: TGTGCCAGCAGTTTTTTAACAGGGAACTATGGCTACACCTTC
CDR3aa: CASSFLTGNYGYTF

j_gene: TRBJ2-1
abundance: -
d_gene: -
v_gene: TRBV7-8
CDR3nt: TGTGCCAGCAGCCTAGCCAGATGGAGGGGGCTCAATGAGCAGTTCTTC
CDR3aa: CASSLARWRGLNEQFF

j_gene: TRBJ2-1
abundance: -
d_gene: TRBD1
v_gene: TRBV5-1
CDR3nt: TGCGCCAGCAGCGACGGACAGGGGAACTACAATGAGCAGTTCTTC
CDR3aa: CASSDGQGNYNEQFF

j_gene: TRBJ2-1
abundance: few
d_gene: TRBD1
v_gene: TRBV7-9
CDR3nt: TGTGCCAGCAGCTTAGGACAGGGAACTTACAATGAGCAGTTCTTC
CDR3aa: CASSLGQGTYNEQFF

j_gene: TRBJ1-2
abundance: -
d_gene: TRBD1
v_gene: TRBV10-2
CDR3nt: TGCGCCAGCAGTGAGTCGGACAGGGTTAGGAGCACCTTC
CDR3aa: CASSESDRVRSTF

j_gene: TRBJ2-7
abundance: -
d_gene: TRBD1
v_gene: TRBV6-1
CDR3nt: TGTGCCAGCAACCTAAAGACAGGGGGAAGCCTCGAGCAGTACTTC
CDR3aa: CASNLKTGGSLEQYF

j_gene: TRBJ1-2
abundance: once
d_gene: -
v_gene: TRBV27
CDR3nt: TGTGCCAGCAGTTTATACCCGGGAGGAGACTATGGCTACACCTTC
CDR3aa: CASSLYPGGDYGYTF

j_gene: TRBJ2-2
abundance: few
d_gene: -
v_gene: TRBV29-1
CDR3nt: TGCAGCGTTGCGACAGGGAACACCGGGGAGCTGTTTTTT
CDR3aa: CSVATGNTGELFF

j_gene: TRBJ2-1
abundance: -
d_gene: -
v_gene: TRBV7-2
CDR3nt: TGTGCCAGCAGCGTCGTCAATGAGCAGTTCTTC
CDR3aa: CASSVVNEQFF

j_gene: TRBJ1-2
abundance: -
d_gene: -
v_gene: TRBV7-2
CDR3nt: TGTGCCAGCAGCCGAGAGAACTACACCTTC
CDR3aa: CASSRENYTF

j_gene: TRBJ2-7
abundance: -
d_gene: -
v_gene: TRBV5-1
CDR3nt: TGCGCCAGCAGCCCGCGGCTCACCACCTACGAGCAGTACTTC
CDR3aa: CASSPRLTTYEQYF

j_gene: TRBJ2-7
abundance: -
d_gene: TRBD2
v_gene: TRBV6-6
CDR3nt: TGTGCCAGCAGCTCCCCTAGCGGGCTTCCTTACGAGCAGTACTTC
CDR3aa: CASSSPSGLPYEQYF

j_gene: TRBJ2-5
abundance: -
d_gene: TRBD1
v_gene: TRBV27
CDR3nt: TGTGCCAGCAGTTTAGAACAGGGGACGGAGACCCAGTACTTC
CDR3aa: CASSLEQGTETQYF

j_gene: TRBJ2-1
abundance: -
d_gene: -
v_gene: TRBV7-2
CDR3nt: TGTGCCAGCAGCTTAGGCGTCAATGAGCAGTTCTTC
CDR3aa: CASSLGVNEQFF

j_gene: TRBJ2-7
abundance: -
d_gene: -
v_gene: TRBV27
CDR3nt: TGTGCCAGCAGGGGGCAACAGGCAGGGATATTTGGCGAGCAGTACTTC
CDR3aa: CASRGQQAGIFGEQYF

j_gene: TRBJ2-2
abundance: -
d_gene: -
v_gene: TRBV25-1
CDR3nt: TGTGCCAGCACTTTGGCGGGGGCAAACACCGGGGAGCTGTTTTTT
CDR3aa: CASTLAGANTGELFF

j_gene: TRBJ2-5
abundance: -
d_gene: -
v_gene: TRBV9
CDR3nt: TGTGCCAGCAGCGTGACAAGCTGGGGCTCCGAAGAGACCCAGTACTTC
CDR3aa: CASSVTSWGSEETQYF

j_gene: TRBJ1-2
abundance: few
d_gene: -
v_gene: TRBV7-2
CDR3nt: TGTGCTTCACGGGGCCGGTCCTATGGCTACACCTTC
CDR3aa: CASRGRSYGYTF

j_gene: TRBJ2-7
abundance: -
d_gene: TRBD1
v_gene: TRBV5-4
CDR3nt: TGTGCCAGCAGCTTGCCCGGACAGGGGGCCCACGAGCAGTACTTC
CDR3aa: CASSLPGQGAHEQYF

j_gene: TRBJ2-6
abundance: few
d_gene: -
v_gene: TRBV7-3
CDR3nt: TGTGCCAGCAGCTTATTGCCCTACTCTGGGGCCAACGTCCTGACTTTC
CDR3aa: CASSLLPYSGANVLTF

j_gene: TRBJ2-7
abundance: medium-sized
d_gene: TRBD2
v_gene: TRBV7-6
CDR3nt: TGTGCCAGCAGCTTAGCGGCTATCCAGACTAGCGCCTTATCCTACGAGCAGTACTTC
CDR3aa: CASSLAAIQTSALSYEQYF

j_gene: TRBJ2-7
abundance: -
d_gene: -
v_gene: TRBV1
CDR3nt: TGCACCAGCAGCCAAGATCTTTCCGCGACTAGCGGGGTTTATTCCTACGAGCAGTACTTC
CDR3aa: CTSSQDLSATSGVYSYEQYF

j_gene: TRBJ2-5
abundance: -
d_gene: -
v_gene: TRBV2
CDR3nt: TGTGCCAGCAGGAGGGGGACTGTGCCGGAGACCCAGTACTTC
CDR3aa: CASRRGTVPETQYF

j_gene: TRBJ2-5
abundance: -
d_gene: -
v_gene: TRBV5-4
CDR3nt: TGTGCCAGCAGCATTCCACAAGAGACCCAGTACTTC
CDR3aa: CASSIPQETQYF

j_gene: TRBJ1-2
abundance: -
d_gene: -
v_gene: TRBV19
CDR3nt: TGTGCCAGTAGCACCCAAGGGCCCACCGGGGGCTACACCTTC
CDR3aa: CASSTQGPTGGYTF

j_gene: TRBJ1-5
abundance: -
d_gene: -
v_gene: TRBV12-5
CDR3nt: TGTGCTAGTGGTTTTTATGCTAATAGCAATCAGCCCCAGCATTTT
CDR3aa: CASGFYANSNQPQHF

j_gene: TRBJ2-7
abundance: -
d_gene: -
v_gene: TRBV14
CDR3nt: TGTGCCAGCAGTCGCGGATGGGGCTCGACCTACGAGCAGTACTTC
CDR3aa: CASSRGWGSTYEQYF

j_gene: TRBJ2-1
abundance: -
d_gene: TRBD2
v_gene: TRBV6-5
CDR3nt: TGTGCCAGCAGTTATTCGGGGCTAGCGGGGTACAATGAGCAGTTCTTC
CDR3aa: CASSYSGLAGYNEQFF

j_gene: TRBJ2-7
abundance: -
d_gene: TRBD2
v_gene: TRBV19
CDR3nt: TGTGCCAGCTCACTAGCGCGTGACTCCTACGAGCAGTACTTC
CDR3aa: CASSLARDSYEQYF

j_gene: TRBJ2-7
abundance: -
d_gene: -
v_gene: TRBV5-1
CDR3nt: TGCGCCAGCAGCTTCACCCCTCTCAAAAACAGGGCTTCCTACGAGCAGTACTTC
CDR3aa: CASSFTPLKNRASYEQYF

j_gene: TRBJ2-7
abundance: -
d_gene: -
v_gene: TRBV28
CDR3nt: TGTGCCAGCAGCATCAGCTCCTACGAGCAGTACTTC
CDR3aa: CASSISSYEQYF

j_gene: TRBJ1-3
abundance: -
d_gene: -
v_gene: TRBV7-2
CDR3nt: TGTGCCAGCAGCTTAGAGCCCAACTACTCTGGAAACACCATATATTTT
CDR3aa: CASSLEPNYSGNTIYF

j_gene: TRBJ2-7
abundance: -
d_gene: TRBD2
v_gene: TRBV7-9
CDR3nt: TGTGCCAGCAGCCCCGGGGGGGCGAACAACGAGCAGTACTTC
CDR3aa: CASSPGGANNEQYF

j_gene: TRBJ1-2
abundance: -
d_gene: -
v_gene: TRBV6-6
CDR3nt: TGTGCCAGCAGTTACGGGGGCGCCCTTGGAGGCTACACCTTC
CDR3aa: CASSYGGALGGYTF

j_gene: TRBJ2-2
abundance: -
d_gene: -
v_gene: TRBV27
CDR3nt: TGTGCCAGCAGTCCGATCGACTTCCCCCTCACCGGGGAGCTGTTTTTT
CDR3aa: CASSPIDFPLTGELFF

j_gene: TRBJ2-1
abundance: -
d_gene: -
v_gene: TRBV19
CDR3nt: TGTGCCAGTATCCCCTCCGGACTGGTGAGCTCCTACAATGAGCAGTTCTTC
CDR3aa: CASIPSGLVSSYNEQFF

j_gene: TRBJ1-1
abundance: few
d_gene: -
v_gene: TRBV4-1
CDR3nt: TGCGCCAGCAGCCAAGAGTACCCGAACACTGAAGCTTTCTTT
CDR3aa: CASSQEYPNTEAFF

j_gene: TRBJ1-3
abundance: few
d_gene: -
v_gene: TRBV10-3
CDR3nt: TGTGCCACTACCAGCCCCGAAGAGGGTGGAAACACCATATATTTT
CDR3aa: CATTSPEEGGNTIYF

j_gene: TRBJ1-6
abundance: -
d_gene: -
v_gene: TRBV5-4
CDR3nt: TGTGCCAGCAGCTTGGATAGTGAACCTCTTTCACCCCTCCACTTT
CDR3aa: CASSLDSEPLSPLHF

j_gene: TRBJ2-5
abundance: -
d_gene: TRBD2
v_gene: TRBV14
CDR3nt: TGTGCCAGCAGCCTACTAGCGGGAGAGGTGGAGACCCAGTACTTC
CDR3aa: CASSLLAGEVETQYF

j_gene: TRBJ2-1
abundance: -
d_gene: -
v_gene: TRBV27
CDR3nt: TGTGCCAGCAGTTTATCGGGGACCGACTTTTACAATGAGCAGTTCTTC
CDR3aa: CASSLSGTDFYNEQFF

j_gene: TRBJ2-1
abundance: -
d_gene: -
v_gene: TRBV6-5
CDR3nt: TGTGCCAGCAGGAGATACAATGAGCAGTTCTTC
CDR3aa: CASRRYNEQFF

j_gene: TRBJ1-1
abundance: -
d_gene: -
v_gene: TRBV10-3
CDR3nt: TGTGCCATCACTTCGGGAAATGAAGCTTTCTTT
CDR3aa: CAITSGNEAFF